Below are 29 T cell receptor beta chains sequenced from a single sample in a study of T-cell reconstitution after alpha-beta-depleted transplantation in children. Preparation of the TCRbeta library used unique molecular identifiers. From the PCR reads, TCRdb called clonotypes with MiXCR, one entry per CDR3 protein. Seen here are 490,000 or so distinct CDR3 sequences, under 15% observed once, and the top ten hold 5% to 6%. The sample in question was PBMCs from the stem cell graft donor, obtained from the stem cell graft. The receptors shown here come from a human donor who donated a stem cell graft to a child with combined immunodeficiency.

CDR3: CASSFNSGSLTDTQYF. Here the CDR3 DNA reads TGTGCCAGCAGCTTTAATAGCGGGAGCCTTACAGATACGCAGTATTTT. The rearrangement joins TRBV7-8 to TRBJ2-3, with 9 bases that match TRBD2. Losses at the gene ends were 3 bases for V and 3 bases for J; bases not matched to a gene: 7. Germline loops: CDR1 SGHVS, CDR2 FQNEAQ. The CDR3 has 16 amino acids.

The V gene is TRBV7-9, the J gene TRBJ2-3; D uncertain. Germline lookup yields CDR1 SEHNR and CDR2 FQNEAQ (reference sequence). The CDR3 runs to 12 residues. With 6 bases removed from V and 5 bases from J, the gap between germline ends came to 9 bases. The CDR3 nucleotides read TGTGCCAGCAGTAGAGAGGAAGATACGCAGTATTTT. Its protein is CASSREEDTQYF.

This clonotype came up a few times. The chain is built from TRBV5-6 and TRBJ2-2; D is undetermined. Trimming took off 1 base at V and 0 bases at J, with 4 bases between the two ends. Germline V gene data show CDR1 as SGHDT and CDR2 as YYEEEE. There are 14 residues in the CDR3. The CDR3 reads CASSLFANTGELFF. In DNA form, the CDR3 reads TGTGCCAGCAGCTTGTTCGCGAACACCGGGGAGCTGTTTTTT.

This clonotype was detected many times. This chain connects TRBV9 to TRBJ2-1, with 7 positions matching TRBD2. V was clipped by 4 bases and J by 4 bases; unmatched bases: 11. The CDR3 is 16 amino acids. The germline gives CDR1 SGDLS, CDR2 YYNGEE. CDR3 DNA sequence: TGTGCCAGCAGCCCTATCGGAATCGGGGGGTACAATGAGCAGTTCTTC. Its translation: CASSPIGIGGYNEQFF.

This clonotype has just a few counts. The CDR3 DNA is TGTGCCAGCAGTCCCTCGCGAGTTGGGCGGGAGCAGTACTTC. The encoded protein is CASSPSRVGREQYF. The rearrangement uses TRBV27 and TRBJ2-7; D is undetermined. Germline-derived CDR1 and CDR2 are MNHEY and SMNVEV (reference sequence). V was shortened by 5 bases and J by 7 bases, with 18 bases between the two germline ends. The CDR3 has 14 amino acids.

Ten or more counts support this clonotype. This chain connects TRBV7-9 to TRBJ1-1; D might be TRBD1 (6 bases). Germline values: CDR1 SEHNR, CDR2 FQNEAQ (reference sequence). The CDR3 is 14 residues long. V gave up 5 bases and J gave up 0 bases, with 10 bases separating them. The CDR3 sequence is CASSAGQLNTEAFF. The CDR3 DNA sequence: TGTGCCAGCAGCGCCGGACAGTTGAACACTGAAGCTTTCTTT.

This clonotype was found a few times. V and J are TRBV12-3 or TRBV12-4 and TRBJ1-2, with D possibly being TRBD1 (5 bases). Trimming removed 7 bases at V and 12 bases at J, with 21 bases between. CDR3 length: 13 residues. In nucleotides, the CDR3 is TGTGCCAGCACGGAACAGGTGCATTCTGATCACACCTTC. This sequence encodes CASTEQVHSDHTF.

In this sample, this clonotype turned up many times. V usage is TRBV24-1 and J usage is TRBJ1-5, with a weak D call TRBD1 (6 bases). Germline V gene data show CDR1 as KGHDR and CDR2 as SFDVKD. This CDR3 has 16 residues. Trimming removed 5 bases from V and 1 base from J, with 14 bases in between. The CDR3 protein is CATSVGGLGSNQPQHF. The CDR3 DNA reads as TGTGCCACCAGTGTAGGGGGTTTAGGAAGCAATCAGCCCCAGCATTTT.

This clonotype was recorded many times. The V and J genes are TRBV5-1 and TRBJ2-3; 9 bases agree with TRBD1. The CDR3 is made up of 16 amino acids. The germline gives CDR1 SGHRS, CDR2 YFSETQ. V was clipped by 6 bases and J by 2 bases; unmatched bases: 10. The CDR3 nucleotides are TGCGCCAGCATGACTTCGGGACAGGGAGCCACAGATACGCAGTATTTT. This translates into CASMTSGQGATDTQYF.

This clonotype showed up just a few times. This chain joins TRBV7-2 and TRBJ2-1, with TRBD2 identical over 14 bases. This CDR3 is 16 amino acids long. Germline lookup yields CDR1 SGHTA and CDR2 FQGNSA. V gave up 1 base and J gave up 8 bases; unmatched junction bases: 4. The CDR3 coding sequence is TGTGCCAGCAGCTTAGTAGGGACTAGCGGGGGCTATGAGCAGTTCTTC. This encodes CASSLVGTSGGYEQFF.

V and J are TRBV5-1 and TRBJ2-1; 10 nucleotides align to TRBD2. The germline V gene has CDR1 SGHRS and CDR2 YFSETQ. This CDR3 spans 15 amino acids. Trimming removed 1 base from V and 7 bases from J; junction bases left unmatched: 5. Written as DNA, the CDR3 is TGCGCCAGCAGCTTGACTAGCGGGGATTGGAATGAGCAGTTCTTC. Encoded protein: CASSLTSGDWNEQFF.

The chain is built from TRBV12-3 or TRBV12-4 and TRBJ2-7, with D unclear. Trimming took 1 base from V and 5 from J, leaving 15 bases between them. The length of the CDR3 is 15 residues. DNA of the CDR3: TGTGCCAGCAGTTTAGGAATGATGACTGGGGACGAGCAGTACTTC. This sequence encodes CASSLGMMTGDEQYF.

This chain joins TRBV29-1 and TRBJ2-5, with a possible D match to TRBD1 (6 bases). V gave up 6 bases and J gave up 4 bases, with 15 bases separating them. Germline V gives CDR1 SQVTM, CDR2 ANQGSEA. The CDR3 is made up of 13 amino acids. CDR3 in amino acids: CSVLTGIRETQYF. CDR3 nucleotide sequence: TGCAGCGTCCTCACAGGGATCCGAGAGACCCAGTACTTC.

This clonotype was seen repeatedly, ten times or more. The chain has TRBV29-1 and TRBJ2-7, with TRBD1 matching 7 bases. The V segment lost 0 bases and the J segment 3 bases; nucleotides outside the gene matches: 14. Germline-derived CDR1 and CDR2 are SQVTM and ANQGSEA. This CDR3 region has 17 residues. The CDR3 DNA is TGCAGCGTTGAAGAGCCTCAGGGTAGGGGGCGGATCTACGAGCAGTACTTC. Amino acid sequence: CSVEEPQGRGRIYEQYF.

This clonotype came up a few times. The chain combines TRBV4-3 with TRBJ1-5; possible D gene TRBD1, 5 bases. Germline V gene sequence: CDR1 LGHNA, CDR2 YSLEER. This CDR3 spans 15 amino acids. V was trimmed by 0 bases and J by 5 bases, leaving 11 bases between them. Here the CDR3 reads CASSQDGGLDQPQHF. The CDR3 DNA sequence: TGCGCCAGCAGCCAAGATGGGGGACTAGATCAGCCCCAGCATTTT.

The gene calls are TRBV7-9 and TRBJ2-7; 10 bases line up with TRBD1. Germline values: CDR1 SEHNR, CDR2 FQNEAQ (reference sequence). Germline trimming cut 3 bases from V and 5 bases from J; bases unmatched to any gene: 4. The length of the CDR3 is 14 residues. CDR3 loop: CASSLGQGFHEQYF. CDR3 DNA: TGTGCCAGCAGCTTGGGACAGGGGTTCCACGAGCAGTACTTC.

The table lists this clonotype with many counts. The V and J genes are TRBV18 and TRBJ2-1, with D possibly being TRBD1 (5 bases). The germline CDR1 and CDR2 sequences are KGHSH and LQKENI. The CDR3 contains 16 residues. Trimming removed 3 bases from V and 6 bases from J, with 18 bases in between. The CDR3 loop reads CASSPTGAEQANEQFF. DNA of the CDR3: TGTGCCAGCTCACCCACGGGCGCCGAACAGGCCAATGAGCAGTTCTTC.

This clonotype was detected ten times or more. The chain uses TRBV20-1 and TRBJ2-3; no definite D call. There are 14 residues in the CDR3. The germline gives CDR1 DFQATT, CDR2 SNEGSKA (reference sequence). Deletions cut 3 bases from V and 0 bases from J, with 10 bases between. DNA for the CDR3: TGCAGTGCTAGTGGTGGATCTAGCACAGATACGCAGTATTTT. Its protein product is CSASGGSSTDTQYF.

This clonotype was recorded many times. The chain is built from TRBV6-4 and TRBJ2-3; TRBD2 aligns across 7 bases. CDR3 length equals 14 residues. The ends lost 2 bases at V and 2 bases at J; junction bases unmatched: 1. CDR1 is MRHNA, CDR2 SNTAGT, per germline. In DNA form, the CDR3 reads TGTGCCAGCAGTGACGGGGGGGACACAGATACGCAGTATTTT. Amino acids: CASSDGGDTDTQYF.

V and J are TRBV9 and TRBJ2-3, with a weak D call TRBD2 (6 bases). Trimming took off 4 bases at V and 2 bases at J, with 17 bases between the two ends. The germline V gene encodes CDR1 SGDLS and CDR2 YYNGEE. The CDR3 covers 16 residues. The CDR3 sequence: CASSPGGWLNTDTQYF. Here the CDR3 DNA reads TGTGCCAGCAGCCCTGGGGGGTGGTTGAACACAGATACGCAGTATTTT.

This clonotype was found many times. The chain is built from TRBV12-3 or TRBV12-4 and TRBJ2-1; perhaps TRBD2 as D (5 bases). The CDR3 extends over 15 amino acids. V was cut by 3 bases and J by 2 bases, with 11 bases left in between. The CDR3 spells CASSLWGVAYNEQFF. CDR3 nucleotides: TGTGCCAGCAGTTTGTGGGGAGTTGCCTACAATGAGCAGTTCTTC.

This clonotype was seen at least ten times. The CDR3 bases are TGTGCCAGCAGCCTCGACGGCGGAGGGGGTCAGCCCCAGCATTTT. Its protein is CASSLDGGGGQPQHF. V usage is TRBV9 and J usage is TRBJ1-5, with D maybe TRBD1 (6 bases). V dropped 4 bases and J dropped 6 bases, with 17 bases sitting between them. CDR3 length: 15 amino acids. The V gene's germline CDR1 is SGDLS and CDR2 YYNGEE.

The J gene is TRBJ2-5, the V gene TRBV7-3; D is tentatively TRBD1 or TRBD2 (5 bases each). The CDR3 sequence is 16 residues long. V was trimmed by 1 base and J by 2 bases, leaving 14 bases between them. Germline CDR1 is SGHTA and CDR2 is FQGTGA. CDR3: CASSLNQGGGQETQYF. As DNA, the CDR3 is TGTGCCAGCAGCTTAAACCAGGGTGGGGGTCAAGAGACCCAGTACTTC.

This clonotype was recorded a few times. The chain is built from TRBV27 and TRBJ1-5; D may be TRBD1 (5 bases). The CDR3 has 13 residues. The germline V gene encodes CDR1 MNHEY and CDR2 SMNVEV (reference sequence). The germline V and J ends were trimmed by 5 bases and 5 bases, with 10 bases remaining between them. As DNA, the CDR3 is TGTGCCAGCAGTCCTGACAGTTATCAGCCCCAGCATTTT. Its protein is CASSPDSYQPQHF.

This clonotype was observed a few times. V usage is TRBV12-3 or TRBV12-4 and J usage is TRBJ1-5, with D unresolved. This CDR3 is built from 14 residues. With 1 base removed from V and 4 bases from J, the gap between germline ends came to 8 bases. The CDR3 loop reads CASSLEGINQPQHF. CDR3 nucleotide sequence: TGTGCCAGCAGTTTAGAAGGGATTAATCAGCCCCAGCATTTT.

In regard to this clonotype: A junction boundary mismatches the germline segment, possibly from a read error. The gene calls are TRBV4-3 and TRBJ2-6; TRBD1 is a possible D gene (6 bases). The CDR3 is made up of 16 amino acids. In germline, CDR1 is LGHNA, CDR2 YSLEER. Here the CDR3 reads CASSQDAGAGAYVLTF. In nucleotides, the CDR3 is TGCGCCAGCAGCCAAGATGCAGGGGCTGGGGCCTACGTCCTGACTTTC.

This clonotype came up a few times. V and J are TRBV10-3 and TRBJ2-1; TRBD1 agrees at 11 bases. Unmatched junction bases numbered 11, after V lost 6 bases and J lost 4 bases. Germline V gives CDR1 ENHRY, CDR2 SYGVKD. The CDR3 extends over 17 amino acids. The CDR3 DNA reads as TGTGCCATCAGGGGGTCACCCGGGACAGGGGGTTACAATGAGCAGTTCTTC. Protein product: CAIRGSPGTGGYNEQFF.

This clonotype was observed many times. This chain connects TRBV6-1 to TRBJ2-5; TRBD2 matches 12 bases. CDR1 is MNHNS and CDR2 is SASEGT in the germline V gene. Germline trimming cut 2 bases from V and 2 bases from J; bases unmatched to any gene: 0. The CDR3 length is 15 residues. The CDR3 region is CASSELAGGQETQYF. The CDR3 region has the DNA TGTGCCAGCAGTGAACTAGCGGGGGGGCAAGAGACCCAGTACTTC.

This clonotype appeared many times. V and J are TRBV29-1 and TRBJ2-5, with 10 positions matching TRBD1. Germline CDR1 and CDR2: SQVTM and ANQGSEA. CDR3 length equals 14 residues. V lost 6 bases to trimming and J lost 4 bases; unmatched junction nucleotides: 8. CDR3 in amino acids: CSVPDRGKGETQYF. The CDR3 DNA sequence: TGCAGCGTCCCGGACAGGGGGAAAGGAGAGACCCAGTACTTC.